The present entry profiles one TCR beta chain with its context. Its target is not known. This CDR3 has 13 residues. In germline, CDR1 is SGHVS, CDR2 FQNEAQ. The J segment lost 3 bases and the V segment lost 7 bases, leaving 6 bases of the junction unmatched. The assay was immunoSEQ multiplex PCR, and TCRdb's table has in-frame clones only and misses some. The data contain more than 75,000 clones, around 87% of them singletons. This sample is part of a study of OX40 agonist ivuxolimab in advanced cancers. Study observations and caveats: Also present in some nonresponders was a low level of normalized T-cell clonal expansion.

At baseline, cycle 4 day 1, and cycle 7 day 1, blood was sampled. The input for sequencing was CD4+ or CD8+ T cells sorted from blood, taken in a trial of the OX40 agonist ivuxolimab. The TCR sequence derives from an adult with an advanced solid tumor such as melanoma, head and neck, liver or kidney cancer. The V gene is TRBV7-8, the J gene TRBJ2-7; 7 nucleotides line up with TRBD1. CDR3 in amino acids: CASTRGLNYEQYF. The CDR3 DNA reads TGTGCCAGCACGAGGGGGCTTAACTACGAGCAGTACTTC. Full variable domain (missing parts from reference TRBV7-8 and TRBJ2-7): GAGVSQSPRYKVAKRGQDVALRCDPISGHVSLFWYQQALGQGPEFLTYFQNEAQLDKSGLPSDRFFAERPEGSVSTLKIQRTQQEDSAVYLCASTRGLNYEQYFGPGTRLTVT.